A single T cell receptor (beta chain) is shown here with its context. Its target is not known. The data were obtained in a study of T-cell memory formation after mild COVID-19. Study outcomes and limitations: The main location of contracting CD4+ clones was CM and EM, and that of contracting CD8+ clones was EMRA.

TCRdb re-called the 5' RACE reads through MiXCR, storing one row per CDR3 protein. The sample consists of about 210,000 distinct CDR3 sequences, 27% of them appearing once. The material sequenced was PBMCs or a T cell subset sorted from them (not recorded which). This receptor was identified in an adult woman who had mild COVID-19 (a few samples of this study predate the infection). Cell type and time point are not known.

This CDR3 is CASSSPPGQGIPRTDTQYF. In nucleotides, the CDR3 is TGTGCCAGTAGTTCGCCACCGGGACAGGGTATCCCCCGCACAGATACGCAGTATTTT. The chain is built from TRBV19 and TRBJ2-3, with TRBD1 matching over 9 bases. Germline CDR1 and CDR2: LNHDA and SQIVND (reference sequence). With 5 bases clipped from V and 1 base from J, the junction kept 16 bases outside the gene matches. This CDR3 spans 19 amino acids. Based on the CDR3 plus reference TRBV19 and TRBJ2-3, the full variable domain is DGGITQSPKYLFRKEGQNVTLSCEQNLNHDAMYWYRQDPGQGLRLIYYSQIVNDFQKGDIAEGYSVSREKKESFPLTVTSAQKNPTAFYLCASSSPPGQGIPRTDTQYFGPGTRLTVL.